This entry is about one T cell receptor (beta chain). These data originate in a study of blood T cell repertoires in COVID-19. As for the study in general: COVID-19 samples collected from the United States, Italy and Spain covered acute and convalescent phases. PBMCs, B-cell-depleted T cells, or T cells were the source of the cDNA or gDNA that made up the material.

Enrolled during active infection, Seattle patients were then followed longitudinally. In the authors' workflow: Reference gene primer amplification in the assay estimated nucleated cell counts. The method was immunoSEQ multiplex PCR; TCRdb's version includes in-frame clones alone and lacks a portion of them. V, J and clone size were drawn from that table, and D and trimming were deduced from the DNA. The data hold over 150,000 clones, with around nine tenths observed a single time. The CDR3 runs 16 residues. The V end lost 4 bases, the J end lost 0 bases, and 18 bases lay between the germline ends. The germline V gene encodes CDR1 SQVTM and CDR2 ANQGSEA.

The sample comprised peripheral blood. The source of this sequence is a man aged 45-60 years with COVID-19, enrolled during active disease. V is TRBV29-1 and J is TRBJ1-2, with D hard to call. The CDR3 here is CSVGRLAETTNYGYTF. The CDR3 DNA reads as TGCAGCGTTGGTAGGTTGGCAGAAACTACTAACTATGGCTACACCTTC.